These 26 T cell receptor beta chains came from one sample sequenced in a study of blood T cells in healthy people across ages. The use of a sample-barcoded 5' primer and a J-beta primer mix characterized a second PCR of about 7 to 12 cycles. MiXCR was run by TCRdb on the 5' RACE reads, yielding one entry per CDR3 protein. The sample has over a million distinct CDR3 sequences; less than 50% are singletons. Sequenced: blood. These receptors were obtained from a woman between 55 and 75 years old in good health.

This clonotype was counted a single time. The chain uses TRBV20-1 and TRBJ2-2; D not certain. Germline assignment: CDR1 DFQATT and CDR2 SNEGSKA (reference sequence). V was shortened by 5 bases and J by 4 bases, with 17 bases between the two germline ends. CDR3 size: 15 residues. The CDR3 coding sequence is TGCAGTGCTGTCCCCCTCGAATCCGGCACCGGGGAGCTGTTTTTT. Translation gives CSAVPLESGTGELFF.

The rearrangement links TRBV4-2 to TRBJ2-1, with 9 nucleotides matching TRBD2. CDR3 length equals 16 residues. Trimming at V came to 4 bases and at J to 3 bases, leaving 7 bases not matched to a gene. Germline assignment: CDR1 LGHNA and CDR2 YNFKEQ. The CDR3 loop reads CASSPQTSGNYNEQFF. The CDR3 bases are TGTGCCAGCAGCCCACAGACTAGCGGAAACTACAATGAGCAGTTCTTC.

The chain has TRBV19 and TRBJ2-7, with D unresolved. The CDR3 is 13 amino acids. Germline CDR1 and CDR2: LNHDA and SQIVND (reference sequence). The V and J ends lost 6 bases and 4 bases respectively, with 13 bases between them. The CDR3 DNA follows: TGTGCCAGTAGCACACCTCCCGCATACGAGCAGTACTTC. It codes for CASSTPPAYEQYF. The full variable domain, with the rest looked up from reference TRBV19 and TRBJ2-7, is DGGITQSPKYLFRKEGQNVTLSCEQNLNHDAMYWYRQDPGQGLRLIYYSQIVNDFQKGDIAEGYSVSREKKESFPLTVTSAQKNPTAFYLCASSTPPAYEQYFGPGTRLTVT.

The chain links TRBV30 to TRBJ1-2; D gene uncertain. The V and J ends lost 2 bases and 0 bases respectively, with 13 bases between them. CDR3 size: 15 residues. Germline V CDR1 and CDR2: GTSNPN, SVGIG (reference sequence). The CDR3 coding sequence is TGTGCCTGGAGTCGGGCAGACTCAGCTAACTATGGCTACACCTTC. The encoded protein is CAWSRADSANYGYTF.

Note on this clonotype: One end of the junction does not line up with germline, which may come from a read error. The chain combines TRBV14 with TRBJ2-4, with D unresolved. The DNA end lines up better with TRBJ2-5; the J call may be wrong. This CDR3 is built from 14 residues. Germline CDR1 is SGHDN and CDR2 is FVKESK. CDR3 nucleotide sequence: TGTGCCAGCAGCCAAGTCTCGGCTCAAGCGACCCAGTACTTC. Amino acid sequence: CASSQVSAQATQYF.

This clonotype was counted a few times. The rearrangement joins TRBV2 to TRBJ1-4; 8 nucleotides line up with TRBD1. The germline CDR1 and CDR2 sequences are SNHLY and FYNNEI. The J segment lost 7 bases and the V segment lost 8 bases, leaving 9 bases of the junction unmatched. The CDR3 spans 14 residues. CDR3 DNA sequence: TGTGCCAGCCAAGGACAGGGCTTCGGTGAAAAACTGTTTTTT. It translates to CASQGQGFGEKLFF.

The genes are TRBV12-3 or TRBV12-4 and TRBJ2-3; 11 bases are shared with TRBD2. The V segment lost 8 bases and the J segment 5 bases; nucleotides outside the gene matches: 6. The CDR3 has 14 amino acids. CDR3 protein: CASVSGRAGDTQYF. The CDR3 DNA sequence: TGTGCCAGCGTTAGCGGGAGGGCCGGAGATACGCAGTATTTT.

The V gene is TRBV4-2, the J gene TRBJ2-1; D is tentatively TRBD1 or TRBD2 (5 bases each). Looked up from germline, CDR1 is LGHNA and CDR2 is YNFKEQ. The CDR3 length is 15 residues. Trimming cost V 1 base and J 6 bases, with 13 bases left between them. The CDR3 region is CASSQGGERFNEQFF. The CDR3 DNA sequence: TGTGCCAGCAGCCAAGGAGGGGAGCGGTTCAATGAGCAGTTCTTC.

This chain links TRBV27 with TRBJ1-2; 8 nucleotides agree with TRBD1. Germline V gene sequence: CDR1 MNHEY, CDR2 SMNVEV (reference sequence). The CDR3 is made up of 14 amino acids. Losses at the gene ends were 5 bases for V and 3 bases for J; bases not matched to a gene: 5. CDR3 DNA: TGTGCCAGCAGTGCGGACAGGGCGGACTATGGCTACACCTTC. Amino acid sequence: CASSADRADYGYTF.

This clonotype was observed a few times. The chain links TRBV20-1 to TRBJ2-3; 12 nucleotides line up with TRBD2. Unmatched junction bases numbered 5, after V lost 3 bases and J lost 4 bases. The germline CDR1 and CDR2 sequences are DFQATT and SNEGSKA (reference sequence). The CDR3 is 15 amino acids. The CDR3 protein is CSARTSGSRADTQYF. The CDR3 coding sequence is TGCAGTGCTAGGACTAGCGGGAGTAGGGCAGATACGCAGTATTTT.

This chain connects TRBV12-3 or TRBV12-4 to TRBJ2-4; D is possibly TRBD1 (5 bases). The J call is uncertain, as TRBJ2-7 better fits the DNA end. There are 14 residues in the CDR3. The CDR3 loop reads CASSLETVGYEQYF. As DNA, the CDR3 is TGTGCCAGCAGTTTAGAGACAGTAGGCTACGAGCAGTACTTC.

The genes are TRBV6-5 and TRBJ2-7; the D call may be TRBD1 or TRBD2 (8 bases each). The germline gives CDR1 MNHEY, CDR2 SVGAGI. This CDR3 is built from 17 residues. With 2 bases removed from V and 6 bases from J, the gap between germline ends came to 23 bases. The CDR3 reads CASSYPTGGTGVTEQYF. CDR3 nucleotide sequence: TGTGCCAGCAGTTACCCTACGGGGGGGACAGGAGTCACCGAGCAGTACTTC.

This clonotype was observed a handful of times. Here the CDR3 DNA reads TGCAGTGCTAGAGATTTAGGCCCTGAAGCTTTCTTT. Translating gives CSARDLGPEAFF. The chain links TRBV20-1 to TRBJ1-1; D is uncertain. Germline CDR1 is DFQATT and CDR2 is SNEGSKA (reference sequence). The CDR3 totals 12 residues. The V gene lost 0 bases and the J gene lost 6 bases, with 8 bases spanning the gap.

The chain combines TRBV10-3 with TRBJ2-1; perhaps TRBD2 as D (7 bases). The DNA end is a closer match to TRBJ2-7, so the J assignment may be wrong. Looked up from germline, CDR1 is ENHRY and CDR2 is SYGVKD. This CDR3 is 18 amino acids long. In DNA, the CDR3 is TGTGCCATCGGGTCCTATGGGGGCCGGGAGGCTGCCTACAATGAGCAGTACTTC. This translates into CAIGSYGGREAAYNEQYF.

V is TRBV6-5 and J is TRBJ2-3; TRBD2 matches at 14 bases. CDR1 is MNHEY, CDR2 SVGAGI, per germline. This CDR3 is built from 19 residues. The ends lost 2 bases at V and 4 bases at J; junction bases unmatched: 11. Here the CDR3 DNA reads TGTGCCAGCAGTTACCCGACCGGGACTAGCGGGAGAAGTGCAGATACGCAGTATTTT. This sequence encodes CASSYPTGTSGRSADTQYF.

This chain joins TRBV5-1 and TRBJ2-4, with TRBD2 identical over 8 bases. TRBJ2-7 explains the end of the DNA better; the J call may be wrong. CDR1 and CDR2 (germline): SGHRS, YFSETQ. This CDR3 contains 16 residues. CDR3 in DNA: TGCGCCAGCAGCTCAGGACTAGCCGCAATGTACAGCGAGCAGTACTTC. Encoded protein: CASSSGLAAMYSEQYF.

The sample holds a few counts of this clonotype. This chain uses TRBV28 with TRBJ1-4, with D uncertain. Deletions cut 1 base from V and 8 bases from J, with 17 bases between. This CDR3 contains 16 residues. Germline V gives CDR1 MDHEN, CDR2 SYDVKM. CDR3 DNA sequence: TGTGCCAGCAGTTTATCCGACGGACCACAGCGGGAAAAACTGTTTTTT. This encodes CASSLSDGPQREKLFF.

The chain has TRBV21-1 and TRBJ2-3; no check of the table's D call, TRBD1, against the DNA was made. TRBV21-1 is assigned pseudogene status. This CDR3 region has 19 residues. The DNA for the CDR3 is TGTGCCAGCAGCACCCGGGACAGGGGACCGGGGCCTGGATGGGATACGCAGTATTTT. It translates to CASSTRDRGPGPGWDTQYF.

CDR3: CASSLNPGRGSTDTQYF. CDR3 coding DNA: TGTGCCAGCAGTTTGAACCCAGGACGGGGCAGCACAGATACGCAGTATTTT. The rearrangement joins TRBV27 to TRBJ2-3; D may correspond to TRBD1 or TRBD2 (5 bases each). The CDR3 sequence is 17 residues long. Germline CDR1 is MNHEY and CDR2 is SMNVEV (reference sequence). V dropped 3 bases and J dropped 0 bases, with 16 bases sitting between them.

This clonotype has more than one count but fewer than ten. J is TRBJ2-5 and V is TRBV10-2, with a possible D match to TRBD2 (7 bases). CDR1 and CDR2 (germline): WSHSY, SAAADI. This CDR3 is 20 amino acids long. Trimming removed 2 bases at V and 2 bases at J, with 27 bases between. CDR3: CASSEARGRGKLNLQETQYF. The CDR3 DNA reads TGCGCCAGCAGTGAGGCTAGGGGGAGGGGGAAATTAAATCTGCAAGAGACCCAGTACTTC.

This clonotype has more than one count but fewer than ten. The V gene is TRBV15, the J gene TRBJ2-7; the D gene is possibly TRBD2 (5 bases). The CDR3 spans 15 residues. V lost 0 bases and J lost 0, with 9 bases in between. Germline V gene sequence: CDR1 LNHNV, CDR2 YYDKDF (reference sequence). The CDR3 reads CATSRDLGSSYEQYF. The CDR3 DNA sequence: TGTGCCACCAGCAGAGATTTGGGGAGCTCCTACGAGCAGTACTTC.

To note about this clonotype: A read error is possible here, since a much larger clone lies one base away. The V and J genes are TRBV4-2 and TRBJ2-7; 7 nucleotides align to TRBD1. TRBJ2-5 explains the end of the DNA better; the J call may be wrong. Looked up from germline, CDR1 is LGHNA and CDR2 is YNFKEQ. The CDR3 length is 15 residues. The CDR3 DNA reads as TGTGCCAGCAGCCAAGAAGGACAGGCACAAGAGACCCAGTACTTC. Its translation is CASSQEGQAQETQYF.

About this clonotype itself: Being one base from a much bigger clone, this may be a read error. The chain carries TRBV5-1 and TRBJ2-1, with TRBD1 matching 9 bases. This CDR3 has 15 amino acids. V was pared by 4 bases and J by 5 bases, with 7 bases of the junction left unmatched. Looked up from germline, CDR1 is SGHRS and CDR2 is YFSETQ. The CDR3 nucleotides are TGCGCCAGCAGCGTGACAGGGGGGGACCACAATGAGCAGTTCTTC. Encoded protein: CASSVTGGDHNEQFF.

This clonotype has just one count. V is TRBV4-1 and J is TRBJ2-1, with D perhaps given as TRBD1 or TRBD2 (5 bases each). V was cut by 5 bases and J by 5 bases, with 22 bases left in between. The CDR3 is 17 amino acids. The germline V gene encodes CDR1 MGHRA and CDR2 YSYEKL. CDR3 coding DNA: TGCGCCAGCAGCTCCTTTCCTTCCGGGACCGGGAACAATGAGCAGTTCTTC. Translated: CASSSFPSGTGNNEQFF.

V is TRBV20-1 and J is TRBJ2-5; 11 bases fit TRBD2. The CDR3 sequence is 15 residues long. After removal of 5 bases from V and 5 bases from J, the junction contained 10 bases not matched to a gene. Germline V gene data show CDR1 as DFQATT and CDR2 as SNEGSKA (reference sequence). The CDR3 region is CSASPLAGVLETQYF. CDR3 nucleotide sequence: TGCAGTGCTTCCCCACTAGCGGGAGTCTTGGAGACCCAGTACTTC.

This clonotype was found a few times. The V and J genes are TRBV29-1 and TRBJ2-7; 9 bases fit TRBD2. The germline V gene encodes CDR1 SQVTM and CDR2 ANQGSEA. The V and J ends lost 4 bases and 0 bases, in that order; junction bases with no gene match: 7. The CDR3 consists of 15 residues. The CDR3 here is CSVGGGAHNSYEQYF. CDR3 in DNA: TGCAGCGTTGGCGGGGGGGCACACAACTCCTACGAGCAGTACTTC.